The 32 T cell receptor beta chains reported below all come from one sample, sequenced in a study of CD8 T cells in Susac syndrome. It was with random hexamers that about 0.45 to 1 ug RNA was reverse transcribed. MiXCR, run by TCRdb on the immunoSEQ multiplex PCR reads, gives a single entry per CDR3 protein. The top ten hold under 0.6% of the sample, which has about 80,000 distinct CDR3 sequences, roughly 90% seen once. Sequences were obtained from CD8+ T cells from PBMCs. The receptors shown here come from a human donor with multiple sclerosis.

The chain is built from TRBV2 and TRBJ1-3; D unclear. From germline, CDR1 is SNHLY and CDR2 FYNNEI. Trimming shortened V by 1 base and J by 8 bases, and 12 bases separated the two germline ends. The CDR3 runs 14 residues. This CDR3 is CASSEDPVLYTIYF. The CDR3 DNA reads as TGTGCCAGCAGTGAAGACCCGGTTCTATACACCATATATTTT.

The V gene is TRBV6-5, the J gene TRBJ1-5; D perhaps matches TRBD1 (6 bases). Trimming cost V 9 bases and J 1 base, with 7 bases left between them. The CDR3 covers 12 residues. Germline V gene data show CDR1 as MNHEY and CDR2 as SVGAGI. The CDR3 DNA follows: TGTGCCAGTGGACAGAGCAATCAGCCCCAGCATTTT. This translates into CASGQSNQPQHF.

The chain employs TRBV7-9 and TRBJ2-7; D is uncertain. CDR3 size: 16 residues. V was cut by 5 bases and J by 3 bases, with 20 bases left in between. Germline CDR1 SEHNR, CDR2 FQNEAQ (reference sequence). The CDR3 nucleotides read TGTGCCAGCAGCCCCGAAAACGGAGTGGTCGGCTACGAGCAGTACTTC. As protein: CASSPENGVVGYEQYF.

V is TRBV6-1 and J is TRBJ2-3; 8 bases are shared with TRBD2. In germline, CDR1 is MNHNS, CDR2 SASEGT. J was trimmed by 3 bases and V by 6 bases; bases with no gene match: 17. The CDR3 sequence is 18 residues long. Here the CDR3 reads CASSPGSGGKALTDTQYF. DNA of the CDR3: TGTGCCAGCAGCCCCGGATCGGGGGGGAAGGCGTTGACAGATACGCAGTATTTT.

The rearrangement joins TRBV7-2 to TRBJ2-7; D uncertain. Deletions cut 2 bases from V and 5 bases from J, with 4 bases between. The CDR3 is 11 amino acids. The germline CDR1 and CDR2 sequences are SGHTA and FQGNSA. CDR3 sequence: CASSLTHEQYF. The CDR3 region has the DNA TGTGCCAGCAGCTTAACACACGAGCAGTACTTC.

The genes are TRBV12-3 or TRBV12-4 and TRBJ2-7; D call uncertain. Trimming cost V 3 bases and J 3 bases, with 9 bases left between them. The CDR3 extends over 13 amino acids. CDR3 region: CASSFSTFYEQYF. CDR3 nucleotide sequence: TGTGCCAGCAGTTTCTCGACATTCTACGAGCAGTACTTC.

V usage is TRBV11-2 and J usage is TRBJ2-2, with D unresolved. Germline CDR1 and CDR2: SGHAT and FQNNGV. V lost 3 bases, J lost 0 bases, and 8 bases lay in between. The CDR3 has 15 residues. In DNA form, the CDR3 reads TGTGCCAGCAGCTTGTACGTAACGAACACCGGGGAGCTGTTTTTT. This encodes CASSLYVTNTGELFF. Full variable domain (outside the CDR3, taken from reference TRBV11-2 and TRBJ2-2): EAGVAQSPRYKIIEKRQSVAFWCNPISGHATLYWYQQILGQGPKLLIQFQNNGVVDDSQLPKDRFSAERLKGVDSTLKIQPAKLEDSAVYLCASSLYVTNTGELFFGEGSRLTVL.

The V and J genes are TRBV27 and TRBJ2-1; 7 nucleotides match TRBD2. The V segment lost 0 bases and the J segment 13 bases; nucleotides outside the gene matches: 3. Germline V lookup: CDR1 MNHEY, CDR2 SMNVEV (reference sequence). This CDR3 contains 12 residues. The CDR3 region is CASSLSSGDQFF. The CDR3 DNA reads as TGTGCCAGCAGTTTATCCAGCGGGGACCAGTTCTTC.

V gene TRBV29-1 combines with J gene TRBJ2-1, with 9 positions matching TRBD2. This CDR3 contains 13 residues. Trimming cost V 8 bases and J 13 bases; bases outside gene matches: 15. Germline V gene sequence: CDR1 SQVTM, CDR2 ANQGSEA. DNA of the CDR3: TGCAGCTTCTGGCCCATAGCGGGGGAACCCCAGTTCTTC. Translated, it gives CSFWPIAGEPQFF.

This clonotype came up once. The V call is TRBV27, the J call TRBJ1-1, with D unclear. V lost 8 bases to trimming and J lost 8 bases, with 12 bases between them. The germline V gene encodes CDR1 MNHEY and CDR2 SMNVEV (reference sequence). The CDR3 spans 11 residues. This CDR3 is CASLPDGEAFF. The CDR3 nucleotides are TGTGCCAGCCTCCCGGACGGCGAAGCTTTCTTT.

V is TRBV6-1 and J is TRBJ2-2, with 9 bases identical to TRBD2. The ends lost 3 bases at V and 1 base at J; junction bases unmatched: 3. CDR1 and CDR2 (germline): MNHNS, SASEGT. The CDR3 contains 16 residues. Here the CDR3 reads CASSDLAGVNTGELFF. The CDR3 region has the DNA TGTGCCAGCAGTGACTTAGCGGGGGTGAACACCGGGGAGCTGTTTTTT.

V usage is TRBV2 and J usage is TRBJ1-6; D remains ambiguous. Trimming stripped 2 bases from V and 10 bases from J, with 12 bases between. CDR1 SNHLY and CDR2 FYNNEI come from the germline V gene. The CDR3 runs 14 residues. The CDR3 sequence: CASSEWGIGSPLHF. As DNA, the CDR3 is TGTGCCAGCAGTGAATGGGGTATAGGATCACCCCTCCACTTT.

The CDR3 loop is CASSLTSGPYYNEQFF. CDR3 in DNA: TGTGCCAGCAGCTTAACTTCTGGACCCTACTACAATGAGCAGTTCTTC. The J gene is TRBJ2-1, the V gene TRBV7-3; D not resolved. The CDR3 has 16 amino acids. Germline V gene data show CDR1 as SGHTA and CDR2 as FQGTGA. V was trimmed by 0 bases and J by 3 bases, leaving 12 bases between them.

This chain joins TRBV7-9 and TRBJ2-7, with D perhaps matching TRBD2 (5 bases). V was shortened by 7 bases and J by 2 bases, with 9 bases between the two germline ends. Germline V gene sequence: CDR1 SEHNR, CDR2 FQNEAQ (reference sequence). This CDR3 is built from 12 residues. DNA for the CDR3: TGTGCCAGCACCCCGGGGACCTACGAGCAGTACTTC. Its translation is CASTPGTYEQYF.

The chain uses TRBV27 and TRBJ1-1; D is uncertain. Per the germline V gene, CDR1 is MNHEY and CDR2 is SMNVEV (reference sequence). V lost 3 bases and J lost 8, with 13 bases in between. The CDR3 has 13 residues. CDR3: CASSLAGGAEAFF. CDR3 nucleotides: TGTGCCAGCAGTTTGGCAGGAGGAGCGGAAGCTTTCTTT.

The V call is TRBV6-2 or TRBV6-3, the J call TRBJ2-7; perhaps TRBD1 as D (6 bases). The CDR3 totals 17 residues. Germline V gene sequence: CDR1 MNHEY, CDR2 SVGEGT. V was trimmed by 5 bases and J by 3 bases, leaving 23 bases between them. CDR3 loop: CASSQRSRTVSRYEQYF. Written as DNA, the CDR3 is TGTGCCAGCAGTCAAAGATCACGGACAGTTTCCCGCTACGAGCAGTACTTC.

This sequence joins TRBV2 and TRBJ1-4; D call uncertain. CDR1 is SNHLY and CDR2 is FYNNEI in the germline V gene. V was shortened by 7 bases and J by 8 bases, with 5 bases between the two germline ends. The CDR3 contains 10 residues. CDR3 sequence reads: CASMGEKLFF. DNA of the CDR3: TGTGCCAGCATGGGGGAAAAACTGTTTTTT.

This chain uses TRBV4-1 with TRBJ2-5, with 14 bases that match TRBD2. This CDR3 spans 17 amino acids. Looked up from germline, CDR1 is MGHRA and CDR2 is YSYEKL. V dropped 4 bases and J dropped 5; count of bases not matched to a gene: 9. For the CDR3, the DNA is TGCGCCAGCAGCCCTCGGGGACTAGCGGGAGAAGGGGAGACCCAGTACTTC. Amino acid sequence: CASSPRGLAGEGETQYF.

CDR3 in amino acids: CASSLAVGRRYGYTF. Written as DNA, the CDR3 is TGCGCCAGCAGCTTGGCCGTAGGTCGCCGCTATGGCTACACCTTC. The V and J genes are TRBV5-1 and TRBJ1-2; D gene unclear. This CDR3 spans 15 amino acids. With 0 bases removed from V and 4 bases from J, the gap between germline ends came to 13 bases. Per the germline V gene, CDR1 is SGHRS and CDR2 is YFSETQ.

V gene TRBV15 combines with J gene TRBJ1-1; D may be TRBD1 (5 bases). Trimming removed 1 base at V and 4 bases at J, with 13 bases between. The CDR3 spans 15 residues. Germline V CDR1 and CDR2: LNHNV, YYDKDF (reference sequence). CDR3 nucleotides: TGTGCCACCAGCAGAGCTGAGGGGATCGGCACTGAAGCTTTCTTT. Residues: CATSRAEGIGTEAFF.

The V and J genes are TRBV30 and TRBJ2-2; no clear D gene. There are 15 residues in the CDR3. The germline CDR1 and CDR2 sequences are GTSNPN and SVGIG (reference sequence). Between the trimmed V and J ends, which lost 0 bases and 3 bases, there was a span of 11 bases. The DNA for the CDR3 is TGTGCCTGGAGTGTAAGAGGCAGAGACACCGGGGAGCTGTTTTTT. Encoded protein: CAWSVRGRDTGELFF.

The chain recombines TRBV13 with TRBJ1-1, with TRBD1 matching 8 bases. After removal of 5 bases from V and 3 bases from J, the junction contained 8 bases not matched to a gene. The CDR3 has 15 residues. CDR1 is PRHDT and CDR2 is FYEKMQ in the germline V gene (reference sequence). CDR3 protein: CASSHTGGGYTEAFF. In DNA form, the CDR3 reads TGTGCCAGCAGCCATACAGGGGGGGGGTACACTGAAGCTTTCTTT.

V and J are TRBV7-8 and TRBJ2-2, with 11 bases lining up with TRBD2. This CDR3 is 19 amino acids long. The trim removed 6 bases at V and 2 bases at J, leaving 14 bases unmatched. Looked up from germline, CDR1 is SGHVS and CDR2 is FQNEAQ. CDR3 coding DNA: TGTGCCAGCAGGGCCCTTAGCGGGGGGGCGGGTCGAAACACCGGGGAGCTGTTTTTT. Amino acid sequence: CASRALSGGAGRNTGELFF.

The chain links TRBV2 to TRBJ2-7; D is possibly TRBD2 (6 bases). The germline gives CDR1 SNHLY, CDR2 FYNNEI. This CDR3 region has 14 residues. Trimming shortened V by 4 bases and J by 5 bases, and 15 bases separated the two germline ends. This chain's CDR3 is CASSAFAGTDEQYF. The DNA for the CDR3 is TGTGCCAGCAGTGCGTTCGCAGGGACTGACGAGCAGTACTTC. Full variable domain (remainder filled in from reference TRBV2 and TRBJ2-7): EPEVTQTPSHQVTQMGQEVILRCVPISNHLYFYWYRQILGQKVEFLVSFYNNEISEKSEIFDDQFSVERPDGSNFTLKIRSTKLEDSAMYFCASSAFAGTDEQYFGPGTRLTVT.

CDR3 in amino acids: CSAASYREYNEQFF. The CDR3 nucleotides are TGCAGTGCTGCCTCTTACCGGGAATACAATGAGCAGTTCTTC. V gene TRBV20-1 combines with J gene TRBJ2-1, with D possibly TRBD2 on 5 matching bases. The length of the CDR3 is 14 residues. The V gene's germline CDR1 is DFQATT and CDR2 SNEGSKA (reference sequence). The V end lost 5 bases, the J end lost 4 bases, and 15 bases lay between the germline ends.

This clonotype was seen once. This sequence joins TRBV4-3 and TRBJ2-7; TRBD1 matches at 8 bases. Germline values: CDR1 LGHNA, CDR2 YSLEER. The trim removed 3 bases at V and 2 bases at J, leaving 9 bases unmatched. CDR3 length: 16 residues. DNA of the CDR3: TGCGCCAGCAGCCAGGTTTCCGGGACAGGAGCCTACGAGCAGTACTTC. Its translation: CASSQVSGTGAYEQYF.

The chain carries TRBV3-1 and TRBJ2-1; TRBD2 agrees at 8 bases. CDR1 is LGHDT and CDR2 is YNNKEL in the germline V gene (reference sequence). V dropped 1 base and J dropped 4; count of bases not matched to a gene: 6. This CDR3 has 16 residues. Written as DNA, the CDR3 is TGTGCCAGCAGCCAAGGATTGAAGCGGGGGTACAATGAGCAGTTCTTC. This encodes CASSQGLKRGYNEQFF.

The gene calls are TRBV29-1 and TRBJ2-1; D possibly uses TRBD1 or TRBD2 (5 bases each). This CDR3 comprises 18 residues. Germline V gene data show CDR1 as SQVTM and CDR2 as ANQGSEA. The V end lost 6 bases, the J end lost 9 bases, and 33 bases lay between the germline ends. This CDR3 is CSVGRGAVGFNAVAEQFF. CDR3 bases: TGCAGCGTCGGACGGGGCGCGGTGGGATTTAACGCTGTTGCTGAGCAGTTCTTC.

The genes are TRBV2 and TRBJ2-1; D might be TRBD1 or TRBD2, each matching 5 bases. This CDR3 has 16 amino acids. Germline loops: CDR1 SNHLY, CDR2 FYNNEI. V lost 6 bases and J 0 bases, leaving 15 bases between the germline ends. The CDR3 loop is CASSELGASSYNEQFF. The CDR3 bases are TGTGCCAGCAGCGAACTAGGGGCGAGCTCCTACAATGAGCAGTTCTTC.

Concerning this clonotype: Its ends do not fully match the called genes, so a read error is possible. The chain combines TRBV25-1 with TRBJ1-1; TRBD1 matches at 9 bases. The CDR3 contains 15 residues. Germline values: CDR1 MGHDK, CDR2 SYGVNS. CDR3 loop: CASSETGGADTEVFF. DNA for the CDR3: TGTGCCAGCAGTGAAACAGGGGGCGCGGACACTGAAGTTTTCTTT.

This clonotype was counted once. CDR3: CASSIANHQPQHF. CDR3 DNA: TGTGCCAGTAGTATAGCCAACCATCAGCCCCAGCATTTT. The V call is TRBV19, the J call TRBJ1-5; D gene ambiguous. Deletions cut 1 base from V and 5 bases from J, with 6 bases between. The CDR3 length is 13 residues. Germline V lookup: CDR1 LNHDA, CDR2 SQIVND (reference sequence).

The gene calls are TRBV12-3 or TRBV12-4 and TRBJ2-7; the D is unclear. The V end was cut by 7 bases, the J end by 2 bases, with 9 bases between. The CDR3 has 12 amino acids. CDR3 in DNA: TGTGCCAGCACCTCTGGGGCCTACGAGCAGTACTTC. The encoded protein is CASTSGAYEQYF.